This T cell receptor beta chain was identified during a study of cytomegalovirus exposure and HLA in healthy donors (dated by TCRdb to 2015 to 2018). Some background on the complete study: In an earlier analysis of roughly 500 of the donors, under 300 Gb of sequence data and 100 million or so unique TCR beta sequences from about 179 million T cells were reported. Among the approximately 430 genotyped donors, around 81% belonged to the genetic ancestry cluster associated with self-reported Caucasian donors. A later genetic analysis took genome-wide SNP genotypes for about three fifths of the roughly 700 donors and used that subset as a discovery cohort. Typing coverage varied by locus: about 629-640 donors for A, B, C, DRB1 and DQB1; approximately 500 for DQA1; over 600 for DPA1; about 450 for DPB1. Across some 400 genotyped donors of the cohort, an average of about 240,000 unique TCR beta nucleotide sequences per donor were sequenced, and 15% to 20% of those sequences were non-productive. HLA typing covered class I and class II loci at four-digit resolution. The study was designed to test whether signatures of past pathogen exposure could be identified by cataloging public T cell receptors. All discovery cohort repertoires had been generated using a single sequencing platform. An early release that covered about 600 HLA-typed donors contained around 330 gigabases of sequencing data and roughly 84 million unique TCR sequences. An earlier analysis of several hundred of the donors applied high-throughput TCR beta sequencing to assess whether each TCR beta V gene segment acted as functional or pseudogenic. Using immunosequencing, the study profiled T cell repertoires from about 610 subjects and related those repertoires to cytomegalovirus serostatus. High-throughput TCR immunosequencing, statistical association of individual TCRs with disease status, and machine learning were combined to predict cytomegalovirus infection status. In a later analysis, previously published TCR beta repertoires from fewer than 750 donors were re-analyzed and high-resolution HLA genotyping was added so that TCR occurrence patterns could be studied. Roughly 5 DR-DQ haplotypes were handled as single units for association and clustering, since linkage in the cohort was strong. Rather than drawing on any new phenotypic data, the later analysis identified candidate immune exposures from TCR beta sequences and the way those sequences occurred across donors. In addition to the first cohort of around 670 subjects, a separate validation cohort of 120 different subjects was used. Donor age, sex, ethnicity and CMV serostatus were collected together with the repertoire data.

The cohort was made up of 650 to 700 healthy bone marrow donors. All cohort members were sampled while nominally healthy, although unrecorded immune exposures were likely present. The donor tested CMV seronegative, placing the donor among the 350 to 400 seronegative members of the cohort. Every donor gave a peripheral blood sample, and the peripheral blood mononuclear cells from that sample were used for TCR beta sequencing. Genomic DNA extraction from the blood cell samples was performed with the Qiagen DNeasy Blood Extraction Kit. Comment on this clone: Its antigen remains undetermined.

The library was obtained by the immunoSEQ multiplex PCR assay. For the multiplex PCR, a mixture combining 60 forward primers for TCR Vbeta segments and 13 reverse primers for TCR Jbeta segments was used. Amplification of the CDR3 region of rearranged TCR beta genes was performed with a multiplex PCR assay on genomic DNA. The Illumina HiSeq System was used to sequence the amplified TCR beta libraries as 87-base-pair reads. The study's own analysis went as follows. Across the 670 or so repertoires, a later analysis counted some 80 million unique TCR beta chains, approximately 12 million of which were shared by at least two donors. Raw reads were error-corrected and collapsed into unique sequences by a nearest-neighbor algorithm in which closely related sequences were merged to remove PCR and sequencing errors. To assign V, D and J gene segments, CDR3 sequences were aligned to IMGT reference sequences. For a sequence to be retained, a match of at least six nucleotides to both a V gene segment and a J gene segment was required. A rearrangement counted as productive if the CDR3 had no stop codons and remained in frame with V and J, and every other rearrangement counted as non-productive. CDR3 was defined by IMGT convention, running from the second conserved V-encoded cysteine to the conserved J-encoded phenylalanine. The earlier analysis of 587 of the donors excluded sequences that lacked an unambiguous match to a single V gene segment. In an earlier analysis of more than 500 of the donors, a V segment was called functional when productive rearrangements were above 56.7%, and segregating when the standard deviation between donors exceeded 5%. To diagnose cytomegalovirus status from the catalog of TCR beta chain sequences, a statistical classification framework was built. A later analysis assigned V and J genes by comparing TCR nucleotide sequences with IMGT/GENE-DB human TR gene sequences. Using the TCRdist pipeline, a later analysis assigned CDR3 sequences along with most-parsimonious VDJ recombination scenarios. In a later analysis, every TCR beta chain was defined by the combination of its CDR3 amino acid sequence and its V-gene family, and reads without a unique V-gene family were dropped. A later analysis removed 550 to 700 highly shared, low-generation-probability nucleotide sequences to deal with suspected cross-contamination and a sequencing artifact. For each public chain, a later analysis derived a clonal expansion index from normalized ranks of inferred template counts within each repertoire. Generation probabilities in a later analysis came from a VDJ recombination model fitted to out-of-frame rearrangements, and those results were checked against IGoR. In a later analysis, hypergeometric tests were used to score TCR-TCR, TCR-HLA and TCR-CMV co-occurrence, with a repertoire-size bias correction applied to TCR pairs. To estimate false discovery rates, a later analysis permuted the HLA or CMV assignments 20 times. In a later analysis, co-occurring TCRs were grouped with DBSCAN, and TCRdist sequence similarity was added when clustering was performed within HLA-allele-positive subsets. Repertoires with fewer than 30,000 or more than 120,000 public chains were left out of co-occurrence clustering, as were four to six repertoires with anomalous nucleotide sharing. TCRdb carries this immuneACCESS record with in-frame sequences only. Its versions omit some clonotypes, under half of them owing to an unresolved V gene in the studies checked, with the rest unexplained. V and J calls and clone size are those listed in that table; D and trimming were worked out from the DNA. The sample's clone listing holds roughly 62,000 clones. The ten biggest clones cover 2.1% of the sample.

Study-wide findings and limitations: It was suggested by the authors that the approach could potentially be generalized to other disease states and immunological phenotypes. Correlated functional status among segregating V segments might reflect linkage disequilibrium, but an unknown experimental factor could not be ruled out. Most TCR sequences were observed very rarely across donors, whereas some public TCRs were present in many individuals. A further reported finding was that TCR beta sequences accurately predicted the HLA-A and HLA-B alleles for most subjects in the first cohort. In a later analysis, most CMV-associated TCR beta chains were found to appear HLA-restricted, with HLA associations seemingly driven largely by CMV exposure. In vitro tests confirmed that a few of the cytomegalovirus-associated TCR beta chains recognize cytomegalovirus antigens. This cohort had only TCR beta chains sequenced, and the lack of alpha or paired-chain data limited which features could be detected. According to a later genetic analysis, donors in an Asian-associated ancestry cluster had fewer N-insertions in productive TCRs than the approximately 670-donor mean. According to a later analysis, parvovirus B19, influenza, CMV and Epstein-Barr virus appeared linked to several top co-occurrence clusters. The study gave a list of about 160 TCR beta chains associated with cytomegalovirus. Because some donors lacked HLA typing at each locus, the association tests relied only on the typed subset. Roughly uniform sequencing depth across donors was assumed in presence/absence analyses, although this assumption may not hold. Because counts were too low, roughly 16 rarely observed V segments, including chromosome 9 orphons, were left out of the earlier analysis of approximately 580 of the donors. CMV serostatus was the only immune exposure information available for the cohort. Assigning TCR associations to individual alleles was difficult when HLA alleles, especially DR and DQ, strongly co-occurred. An earlier analysis of approximately 530 of the donors showed that most TCR beta V segments appeared in productive rearrangements either about 87% or about 30% of the time, which broadly matched IMGT annotations. A cluster of highly shared sequence variants was judged likely to represent a technical artifact of the sequencing pipeline. The classifier was reported to diagnose cytomegalovirus status with high specificity and sensitivity in both the original cohort and the validation cohort. A later analysis associated 16,951 TCR beta sequences with specific HLA alleles at a false discovery rate of 0.05. A later analysis found that HLA-associated TCR beta chains were more clonally expanded and had lower generation probabilities than equally common non-associated chains. In a later analysis, the rate of TCR association differed among HLA loci, with DRB1 alleles having the most associated TCRs and HLA-C alleles having the fewest. A later genetic analysis associated a missense DCLRE1C variant with V-gene and J-gene trimming of TCR beta chains, and an independent cohort replicated the association.

Sequencing was performed on PBMCs. This TCR derives from a woman younger than 35 in good health and CMV-seronegative.

The DNA reads as follows: TGTGCCAGCAGCCCTGACGGGAGCGCTTTTAGTGTTGAAGCTTTCTTT. Translated, it gives CASSPDGSAFSVEAFF. The chain employs TRBV14 and TRBJ1-1; the D gene cannot be resolved reliably. The CDR3 measures 16 amino acids from cysteine to phenylalanine. The read is trimmed to its CDR3 DNA, 48 bases read in frame from base 1. Looking up the germline V gene yields CDR1 SGHDN and CDR2 FVKESK. V drops 4 bases and J drops 7 bases, leaving 22 bases in between.